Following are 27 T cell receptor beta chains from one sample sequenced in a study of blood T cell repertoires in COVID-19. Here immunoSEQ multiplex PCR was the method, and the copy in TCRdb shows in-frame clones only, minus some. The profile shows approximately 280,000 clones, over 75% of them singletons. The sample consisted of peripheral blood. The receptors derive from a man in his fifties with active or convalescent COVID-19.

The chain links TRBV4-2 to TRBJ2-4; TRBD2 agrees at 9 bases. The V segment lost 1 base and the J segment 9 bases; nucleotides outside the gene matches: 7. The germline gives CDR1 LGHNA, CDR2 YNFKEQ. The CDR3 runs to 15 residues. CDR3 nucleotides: TGTGCCAGCAGCCAAGCGGTAGCGGGAGATGCCATTCAGTACTTC. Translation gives CASSQAVAGDAIQYF.

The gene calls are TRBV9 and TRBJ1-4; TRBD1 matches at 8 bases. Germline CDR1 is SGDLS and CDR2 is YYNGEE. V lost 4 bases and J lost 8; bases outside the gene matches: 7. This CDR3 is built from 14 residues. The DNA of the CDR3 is TGTGCCAGCAGCCTCGACAGGGGCGGCGAAAAACTGTTTTTT. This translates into CASSLDRGGEKLFF.

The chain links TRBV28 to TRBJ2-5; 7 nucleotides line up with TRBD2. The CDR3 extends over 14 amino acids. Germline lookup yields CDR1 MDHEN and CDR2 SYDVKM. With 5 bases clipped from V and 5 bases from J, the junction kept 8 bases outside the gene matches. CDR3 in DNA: TGTGCCAGCAGTATTGGCGGGAGCCAGGAGACCCAGTACTTC. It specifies CASSIGGSQETQYF.

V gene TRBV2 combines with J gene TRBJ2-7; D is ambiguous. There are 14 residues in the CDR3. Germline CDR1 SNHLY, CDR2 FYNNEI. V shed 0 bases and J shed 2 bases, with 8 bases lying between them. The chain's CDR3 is CASSEAIQPYEQYF. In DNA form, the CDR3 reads TGTGCCAGCAGTGAAGCTATACAACCCTACGAGCAGTACTTC. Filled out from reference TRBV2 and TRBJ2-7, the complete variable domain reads EPEVTQTPSHQVTQMGQEVILRCVPISNHLYFYWYRQILGQKVEFLVSFYNNEISEKSEIFDDQFSVERPDGSNFTLKIRSTKLEDSAMYFCASSEAIQPYEQYFGPGTRLTVT.

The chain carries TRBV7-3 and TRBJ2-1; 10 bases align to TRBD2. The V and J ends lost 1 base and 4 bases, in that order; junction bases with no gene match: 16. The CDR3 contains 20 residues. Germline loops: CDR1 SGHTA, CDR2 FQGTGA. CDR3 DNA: TGTGCCAGCAGCTTAATCGGGACTAGCGCTCTGAGTGGGGTTTACAATGAGCAGTTCTTC. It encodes CASSLIGTSALSGVYNEQFF.

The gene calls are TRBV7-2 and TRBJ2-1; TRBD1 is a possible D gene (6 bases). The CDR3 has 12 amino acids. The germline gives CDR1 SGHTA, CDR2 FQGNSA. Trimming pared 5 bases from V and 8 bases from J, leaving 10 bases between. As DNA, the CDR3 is TGTGCCAGCAGCCCCAGGGGAGATGAGCAGTTCTTC. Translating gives CASSPRGDEQFF.

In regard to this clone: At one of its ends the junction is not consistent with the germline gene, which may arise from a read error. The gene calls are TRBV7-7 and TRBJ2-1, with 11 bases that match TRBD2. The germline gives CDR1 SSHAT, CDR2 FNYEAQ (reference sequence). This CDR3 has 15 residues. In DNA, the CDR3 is TGTGCTAGCAGCCAGACTAGCGGGAACTACAATGAGCAGTTCTTC. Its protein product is CASSQTSGNYNEQFF.

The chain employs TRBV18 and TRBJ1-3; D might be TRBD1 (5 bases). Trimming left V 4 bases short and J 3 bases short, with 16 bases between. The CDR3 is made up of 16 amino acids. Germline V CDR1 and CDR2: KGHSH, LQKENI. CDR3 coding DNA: TGTGCCAGCTCACTGGCGTACCAGGGTGGTGGAAACACCATATATTTT. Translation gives CASSLAYQGGGNTIYF.

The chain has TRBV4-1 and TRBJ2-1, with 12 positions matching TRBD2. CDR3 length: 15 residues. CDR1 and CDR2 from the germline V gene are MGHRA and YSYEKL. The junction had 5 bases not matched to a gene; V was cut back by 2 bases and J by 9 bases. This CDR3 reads CASSQSTSGSFEQFF. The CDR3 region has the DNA TGCGCCAGCAGCCAATCGACTAGCGGGAGCTTTGAGCAGTTCTTC.

Here the CDR3 DNA reads TGTGCCAGCAGCCGCGGAGCGGGAGGGCCGAACACCGGGGAGCTGTTTTTT. Its protein product is CASSRGAGGPNTGELFF. The V call is TRBV6-2 or TRBV6-3, the J call TRBJ2-2, with 10 bases fitting TRBD2. The CDR3 spans 17 residues. The germline V gene encodes CDR1 MNHEY and CDR2 SVGEGT. V lost 6 bases, J lost 0 bases, and 7 bases stayed unmatched.

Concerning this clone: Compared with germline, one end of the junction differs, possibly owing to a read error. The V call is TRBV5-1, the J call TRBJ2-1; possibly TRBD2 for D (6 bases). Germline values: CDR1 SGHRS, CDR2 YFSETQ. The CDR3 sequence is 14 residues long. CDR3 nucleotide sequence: TGCGCCAGCGGTCGGGAGACCTACTACCATGAGCAGTTCTTC. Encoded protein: CASGRETYYHEQFF.

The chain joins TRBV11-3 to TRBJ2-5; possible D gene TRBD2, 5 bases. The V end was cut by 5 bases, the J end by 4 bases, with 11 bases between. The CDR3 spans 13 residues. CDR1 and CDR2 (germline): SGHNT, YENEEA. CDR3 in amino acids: CASSPGISETQYF. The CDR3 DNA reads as TGTGCCAGCAGCCCGGGGATTTCAGAGACCCAGTACTTC.

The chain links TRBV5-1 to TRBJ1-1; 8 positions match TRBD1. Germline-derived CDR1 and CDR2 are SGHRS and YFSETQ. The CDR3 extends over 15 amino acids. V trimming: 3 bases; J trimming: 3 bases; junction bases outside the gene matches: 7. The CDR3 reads CASSSPQGGDTEAFF. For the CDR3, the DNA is TGCGCCAGCAGCTCGCCACAGGGGGGTGACACTGAAGCTTTCTTT.

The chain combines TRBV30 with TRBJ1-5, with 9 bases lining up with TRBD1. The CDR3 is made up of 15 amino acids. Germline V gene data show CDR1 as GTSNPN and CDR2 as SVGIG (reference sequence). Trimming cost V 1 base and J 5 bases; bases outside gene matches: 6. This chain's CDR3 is CAWSATGGMDQPQHF. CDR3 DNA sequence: TGTGCCTGGAGTGCGACAGGGGGGATGGATCAGCCCCAGCATTTT.

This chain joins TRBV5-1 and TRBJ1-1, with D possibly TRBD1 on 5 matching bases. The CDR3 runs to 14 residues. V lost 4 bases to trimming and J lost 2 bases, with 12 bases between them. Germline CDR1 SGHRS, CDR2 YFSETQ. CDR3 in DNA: TGCGCCAGCAGCGGGGCGACAGTTAACACTGAAGCTTTCTTT. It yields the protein CASSGATVNTEAFF.

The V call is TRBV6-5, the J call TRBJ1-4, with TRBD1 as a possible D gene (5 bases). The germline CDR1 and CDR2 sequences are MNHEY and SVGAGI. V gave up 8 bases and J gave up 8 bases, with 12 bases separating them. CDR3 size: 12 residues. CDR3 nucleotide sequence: TGTGCCAGCGGGGGGAACGGGGAAAAACTGTTTTTT. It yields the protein CASGGNGEKLFF.

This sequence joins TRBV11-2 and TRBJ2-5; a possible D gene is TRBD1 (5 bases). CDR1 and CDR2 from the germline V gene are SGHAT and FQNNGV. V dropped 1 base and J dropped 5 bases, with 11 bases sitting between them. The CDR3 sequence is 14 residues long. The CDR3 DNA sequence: TGTGCCAGCAGCTTAGGTGTCAGGGCGGAGACCCAGTACTTC. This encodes CASSLGVRAETQYF.

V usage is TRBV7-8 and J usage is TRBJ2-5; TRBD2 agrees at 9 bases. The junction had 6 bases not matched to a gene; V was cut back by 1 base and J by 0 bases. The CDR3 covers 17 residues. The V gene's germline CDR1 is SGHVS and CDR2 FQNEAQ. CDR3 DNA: TGTGCCAGCAGCTTAGGGCTGACTAGCGGTAACCAAGAGACCCAGTACTTC. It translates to CASSLGLTSGNQETQYF.

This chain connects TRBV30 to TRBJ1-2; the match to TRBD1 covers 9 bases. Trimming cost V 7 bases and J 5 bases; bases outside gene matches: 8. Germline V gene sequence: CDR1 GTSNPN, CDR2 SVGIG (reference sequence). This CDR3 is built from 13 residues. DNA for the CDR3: TGTGCCTCCTACAGGGGGCCGGTGTATGGCTACACCTTC. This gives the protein CASYRGPVYGYTF.

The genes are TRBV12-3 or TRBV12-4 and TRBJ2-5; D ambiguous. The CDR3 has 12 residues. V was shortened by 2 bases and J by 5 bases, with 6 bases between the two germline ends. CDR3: CASSLPGETQYF. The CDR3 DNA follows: TGTGCCAGCAGTTTACCCGGGGAGACCCAGTACTTC.

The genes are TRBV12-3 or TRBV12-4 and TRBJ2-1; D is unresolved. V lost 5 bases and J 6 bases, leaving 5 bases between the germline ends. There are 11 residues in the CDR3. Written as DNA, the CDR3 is TGTGCCAGCAGTCTCAGCAATGAGCAGTTCTTC. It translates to CASSLSNEQFF.

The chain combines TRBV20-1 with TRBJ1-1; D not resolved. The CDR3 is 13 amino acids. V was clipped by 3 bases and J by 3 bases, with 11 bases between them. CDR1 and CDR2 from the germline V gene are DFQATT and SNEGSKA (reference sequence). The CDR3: CSASLSRDTEAFF. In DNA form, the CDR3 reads TGCAGTGCTAGTCTGTCCCGGGACACTGAAGCTTTCTTT.

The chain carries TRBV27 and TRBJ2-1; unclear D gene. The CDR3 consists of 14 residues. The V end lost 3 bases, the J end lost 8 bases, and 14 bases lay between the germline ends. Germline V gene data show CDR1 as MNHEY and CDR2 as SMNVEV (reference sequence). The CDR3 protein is CASSFNSPDDEQFF. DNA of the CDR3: TGTGCCAGCAGTTTTAACAGCCCCGACGATGAGCAGTTCTTC.

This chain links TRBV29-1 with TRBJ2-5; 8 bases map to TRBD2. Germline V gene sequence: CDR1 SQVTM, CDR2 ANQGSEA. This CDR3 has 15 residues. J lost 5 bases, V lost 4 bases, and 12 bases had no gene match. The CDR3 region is CSVAPYGAGVETQYF. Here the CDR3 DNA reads TGCAGCGTTGCCCCTTATGGAGCGGGAGTTGAGACCCAGTACTTC.

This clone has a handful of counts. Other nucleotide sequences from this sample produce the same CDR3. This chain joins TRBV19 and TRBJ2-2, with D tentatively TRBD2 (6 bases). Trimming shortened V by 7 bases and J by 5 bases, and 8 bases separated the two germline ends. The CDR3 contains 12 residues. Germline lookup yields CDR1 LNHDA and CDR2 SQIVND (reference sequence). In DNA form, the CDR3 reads TGTGCCAGTATCGCGGGGACCGGGGAGCTGTTTTTT. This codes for CASIAGTGELFF.

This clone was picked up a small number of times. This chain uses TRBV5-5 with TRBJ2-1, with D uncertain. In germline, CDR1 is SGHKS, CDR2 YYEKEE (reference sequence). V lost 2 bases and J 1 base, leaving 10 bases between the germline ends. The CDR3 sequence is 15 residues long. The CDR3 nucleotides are TGTGCCAGCAGCTTAGAGCGCCAGTCCTACAATGAGCAGTTCTTC. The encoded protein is CASSLERQSYNEQFF.

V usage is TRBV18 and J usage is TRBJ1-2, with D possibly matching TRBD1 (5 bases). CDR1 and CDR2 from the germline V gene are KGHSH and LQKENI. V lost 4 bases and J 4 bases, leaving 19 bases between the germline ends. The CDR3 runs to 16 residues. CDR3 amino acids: CASSLNPVGQGYGYTF. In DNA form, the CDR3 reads TGTGCCAGCTCACTCAACCCGGTAGGACAAGGCTATGGCTACACCTTC.